Listed below are T cell receptor beta chains from one sample, sequenced in a study of blood T cell repertoires in COVID-19. Sequenced by immunoSEQ multiplex PCR; TCRdb stores in-frame clones only, minus some. The sample has about 39,000 clones, 75% to 90% seen once. What was sequenced was peripheral blood. Receptors were obtained from a man aged 55 to 70 with acute or convalescent COVID-19. CDR3s include the opening cysteine and the closing phenylalanine or tryptophan. A D gene is named only where the DNA matches it firmly. Only some rows state a clone size, as once, few, many or a class for expanded clones.

D gene,V gene,clone size,J gene,CDR3 protein,CDR3 DNA
-,TRBV4-2,-,TRBJ1-1,CASSISEEAFF,TGTGCCAGCAGTATCAGCGAAGAAGCTTTCTTT
TRBD1,TRBV3-1/TRBV3-2,-,TRBJ1-2,CASSPSFDRAGYTF,TGTGCCAGCAGCCCTAGTTTTGACAGGGCCGGCTACACCTTC
-,TRBV13,-,TRBJ2-7,CASSLSPTEQYF,TGTGCCAGCAGCTTAAGCCCAACCGAGCAGTACTTC
-,TRBV19,-,TRBJ1-6,CASRRADSYNSPLHF,TGTGCCAGTAGGAGGGCGGACAGCTATAATTCACCCCTCCACTTT
TRBD2,TRBV28,-,TRBJ2-3,CASSSLAGWTDTQYF,TGTGCCAGCAGTTCTCTAGCGGGATGGACAGATACGCAGTATTTT
-,TRBV6-5,once,TRBJ2-2,CASSDLEGGELFF,TGTGCCAGCAGCGATCTCGAGGGCGGGGAGCTGTTTTTT
-,TRBV5-1,-,TRBJ1-6,CASSLSALGGSSPLHF,TGCGCCAGCAGCTTGTCTGCCCTGGGGGGGAGCTCACCCCTCCACTTT
TRBD2,TRBV7-8,-,TRBJ2-3,CASSLLAGGTTDTQYF,TGTGCCAGCAGCTTACTGGCGGGGGGGACCACAGATACGCAGTATTTT
-,TRBV21-1,-,TRBJ1-1,CASSKEGWRYAEAFF,TGTGCCAGCAGCAAAGAAGGGTGGAGGTACGCTGAAGCTTTCTTT
-,TRBV6-2/TRBV6-3,-,TRBJ1-1,CASSYQTHGAAFF,TGTGCCAGCAGTTACCAGACTCATGGAGCAGCTTTCTTT
TRBD1,TRBV27,-,TRBJ2-2,CASSPGTGVLNTGELFF,TGTGCCAGCAGCCCGGGGACAGGGGTTTTGAACACCGGGGAGCTGTTTTTT
-,TRBV18,-,TRBJ2-3,CASSPTVPSADTQYF,TGTGCCAGCTCACCAACCGTCCCTAGCGCAGATACGCAGTATTTT
-,TRBV30,-,TRBJ2-6,CAWNSYSGANVLTF,TGTGCCTGGAATTCCTACTCTGGGGCCAACGTCCTGACTTTC
TRBD2,TRBV5-6,-,TRBJ2-7,CASSLGGSPNF,TGTGCCAGCAGCTTGGGCGGGAGTCCTAACTTC
TRBD2,TRBV11-3,-,TRBJ2-1,CASSPGTSGRRNEQFF,TGTGCCAGCAGCCCCGGGACTAGCGGGAGGAGGAATGAGCAGTTCTTC
-,TRBV5-1,-,TRBJ2-2,CASSRRVVTTNPNTGELFF,TGCGCCAGCAGCCGGAGGGTGGTTACGACTAATCCGAACACCGGGGAGCTGTTTTTT
TRBD1,TRBV5-1,-,TRBJ2-3,CASLRDSYTDTQYF,TGCGCCAGCCTCCGGGACAGCTACACAGATACGCAGTATTTT
TRBD1,TRBV5-1,-,TRBJ2-3,CASSLRTRDRPTDTQYF,TGCGCCAGCAGCCTGCGAACCCGGGACAGGCCCACAGATACGCAGTATTTT
-,TRBV7-8,-,TRBJ2-6,CASSLRTAGANVLTF,TGTGCCAGCAGCTTAAGGACAGCTGGGGCCAACGTCCTGACTTTC
-,TRBV13,-,TRBJ1-5,CASSSQRGTQHF,TGTGCCAGCAGCTCACAGAGGGGGACCCAGCATTTT
TRBD2,TRBV19,-,TRBJ2-2,CASSNPPGREQGTGELFF,TGTGCCAGTAGTAACCCCCCCGGGAGGGAACAGGGCACCGGGGAGCTGTTTTTT
-,TRBV28,-,TRBJ2-3,CASSPPPWEATDTQYF,TGTGCCAGCAGTCCCCCCCCTTGGGAGGCGACAGATACGCAGTATTTT
-,TRBV5-3,-,TRBJ1-2,CARTPYEEDYGYTF,TGTGCCAGAACCCCTTACGAGGAAGACTATGGCTACACCTTC
-,TRBV6-1,-,TRBJ2-2,CASSASSGRGTGELFF,TGTGCCAGCAGTGCATCATCCGGCCGGGGCACCGGGGAGCTGTTTTTT
TRBD1,TRBV11-2,-,TRBJ1-4,CASSWTGATTNEKLFF,TGTGCCAGCAGCTGGACAGGGGCGACAACTAATGAAAAACTGTTTTTT
TRBD1,TRBV2,-,TRBJ2-5,CASRNRGLQETQYF,TGTGCCAGCAGGAACAGGGGGCTCCAAGAGACCCAGTACTTC
-,TRBV12-3/TRBV12-4,-,TRBJ1-4,CASRYSWAEKLFF,TGTGCCAGCAGGTACAGTTGGGCTGAAAAACTGTTTTTT
-,TRBV11-2,-,TRBJ1-5,CASSREGVQPQHF,TGTGCCAGCAGCCGTGAGGGGGTGCAGCCCCAGCATTTT
-,TRBV29-1,few,TRBJ1-4,CSVAGPFRGSEKLFF,TGCAGCGTTGCGGGCCCATTCAGGGGTAGTGAAAAACTGTTTTTT
-,TRBV7-3,-,TRBJ1-6,CASSYSSGSPLHF,TGTGCCAGCAGCTACTCGTCGGGTTCACCCCTCCACTTT
-,TRBV27,-,TRBJ1-1,CATSNSPNTEAFF,TGTGCCACCTCCAACTCCCCGAACACTGAAGCTTTCTTT
-,TRBV15,few,TRBJ1-5,CATSRDAAANQPQHF,TGTGCCACCAGCAGAGATGCCGCCGCGAATCAGCCCCAGCATTTT
TRBD1,TRBV6-5,-,TRBJ2-3,CASSYIGGRGDTQYF,TGTGCCAGCAGTTACATAGGGGGCCGAGGAGATACGCAGTATTTT
TRBD1,TRBV2,-,TRBJ2-1,CASKTGQGNEQFF,TGTGCCAGCAAGACGGGACAGGGCAATGAGCAGTTCTTC
TRBD2,TRBV9,-,TRBJ2-3,CASSVSGGAPDTQYF,TGTGCCAGCAGCGTCAGCGGGGGGGCCCCAGATACGCAGTATTTT
-,TRBV21-1,few,TRBJ2-2,CASFGVAGGGELFF,TGTGCCAGCTTCGGGGTAGCGGGAGGCGGGGAGCTGTTTTTT
-,TRBV20-1,-,TRBJ2-5,CSARRKETQYF,TGCAGTGCCAGGCGCAAGGAGACCCAGTACTTC
TRBD1,TRBV6-2/TRBV6-3,-,TRBJ1-2,CASSPRQGSGGYTF,TGTGCCAGCAGCCCCCGACAGGGATCAGGAGGCTACACCTTC
TRBD1,TRBV14,-,TRBJ1-4,CASSQGSRQGKLFF,TGTGCCAGCAGCCAAGGGAGCCGACAGGGCAAACTGTTTTTT
TRBD2,TRBV5-1,-,TRBJ2-7,CASSRTSGPYEQYF,TGCGCCAGCAGCCGGACTAGCGGTCCCTACGAGCAGTACTTC
TRBD1,TRBV6-5,-,TRBJ1-1,CASSPGQKNTEAFF,TGTGCCAGCAGTCCGGGACAGAAGAACACTGAAGCTTTCTTT
-,TRBV2,-,TRBJ2-4,CASSDLWGRQRAKNIQYF,TGTGCCAGCAGTGACCTTTGGGGGCGTCAAAGAGCCAAAAACATTCAGTACTTC
-,TRBV2,-,TRBJ2-7,CASSEGMGEQYF,TGTGCCAGCAGCGAGGGCATGGGGGAGCAGTACTTC
TRBD2,TRBV2,-,TRBJ2-2,CASRLLAGSTGELFF,TGTGCCAGCAGACTTCTAGCGGGGAGTACCGGGGAGCTGTTTTTT
-,TRBV6-2/TRBV6-3,-,TRBJ1-2,CASSTLTGDYGYTF,TGTGCCAGCAGTACCCTGACAGGAGACTATGGCTACACCTTC
-,TRBV6-5,-,TRBJ1-1,CASSPPQGRAAFF,TGTGCCAGCAGCCCCCCGCAGGGTCGGGCGGCTTTCTTT
TRBD1,TRBV20-1,-,TRBJ1-2,CSASQGQGHGYTF,TGCAGTGCTAGTCAGGGACAGGGCCATGGCTACACCTTC
-,TRBV11-3,-,TRBJ2-3,CASSFSGGGADTQYF,TGTGCCAGCAGCTTTAGCGGAGGGGGGGCAGATACGCAGTATTTT
TRBD1,TRBV28,few,TRBJ1-5,CASTTGDGSNQPQHF,TGTGCCAGCACCACAGGGGATGGGAGCAATCAGCCCCAGCATTTT
-,TRBV28,-,TRBJ2-7,CASSFSGSYEQYF,TGTGCCAGCAGCTTTAGCGGATCCTACGAGCAGTACTTC
-,TRBV4-3,-,TRBJ2-2,CASSQDEAAGELFF,TGCGCCAGCAGCCAAGATGAGGCGGCCGGGGAGCTGTTTTTT